Shown below are 29 T cell receptor beta chains from a single sample sequenced in a study of response to subunit inactivated influenza vaccine. In TCRdb, the RT-PCR reads were re-called with MiXCR into one record per CDR3 protein. This table has roughly 780,000 distinct CDR3 sequences, less than 20% appearing once. This sample comprised PBMCs from blood, obtained roughly 5 days after vaccination. The receptors were sampled from a man aged 45 to 65 who received an inactivated influenza vaccine.

Ten or more counts support this clonotype. CDR3 sequence: CASSTLAEETQYF. The DNA of the CDR3 is TGTGCCAGCAGCACACTAGCGGAAGAGACCCAGTACTTC. This chain connects TRBV12-3 or TRBV12-4 to TRBJ2-5; 8 bases are a match to TRBD2. CDR3 length: 13 residues. Trimming took 6 bases from V and 3 from J; bases not matched to a gene: 3.

The chain has TRBV4-3 and TRBJ1-1, with D uncertain. V gave up 4 bases and J gave up 3 bases, with 18 bases separating them. CDR3 length: 16 residues. Germline CDR1 LGHNA, CDR2 YSLEER. The chain's CDR3 is CASSPSRTAYDTEAFF. The CDR3 nucleotides read TGCGCCAGCAGCCCATCACGTACGGCTTATGACACTGAAGCTTTCTTT.

This clonotype was recorded at least ten times. This sequence joins TRBV7-9 and TRBJ1-6; D might be TRBD1 (6 bases). The V end was cut by 3 bases, the J end by 3 bases, with 6 bases between. The CDR3 extends over 14 amino acids. Germline assignment: CDR1 SEHNR and CDR2 FQNEAQ (reference sequence). The CDR3: CASSLGHYNSPLHF. CDR3 DNA: TGTGCCAGCAGCTTGGGACACTATAATTCACCCCTCCACTTT.

The chain combines TRBV7-9 with TRBJ2-5; unclear D gene. Trimming took off 4 bases at V and 1 base at J, with 7 bases between the two ends. Germline CDR1 and CDR2: SEHNR and FQNEAQ (reference sequence). This CDR3 comprises 13 residues. DNA for the CDR3: TGTGCCAGCAGCTCCAATAGCCAAGAGACCCAGTACTTC. It translates to CASSSNSQETQYF.

The chain is built from TRBV7-2 and TRBJ2-7; D not resolved. CDR3 length equals 14 residues. Trimming left V 1 base short and J 5 bases short, with 12 bases between. Germline CDR1 SGHTA, CDR2 FQGNSA. CDR3 DNA: TGTGCCAGCAGCTTAGATTCGGCGTCTCACGAGCAGTACTTC. It encodes CASSLDSASHEQYF.

This clonotype showed up just once. The chain uses TRBV14 and TRBJ2-7; 10 nucleotides line up with TRBD2. The germline CDR1 and CDR2 sequences are SGHDN and FVKESK. V gave up 4 bases and J gave up 3 bases; unmatched junction bases: 9. The length of the CDR3 is 16 residues. CDR3 nucleotide sequence: TGTGCCAGCAGCCCTACGCAGAGCGGGAGGGTCTACGAGCAGTACTTC. The encoded protein is CASSPTQSGRVYEQYF.

V is TRBV7-9 and J is TRBJ2-3; D perhaps matches TRBD2 (6 bases). CDR3 size: 15 residues. The V end lost 5 bases, the J end lost 1 base, and 13 bases lay between the germline ends. Germline values: CDR1 SEHNR, CDR2 FQNEAQ (reference sequence). The CDR3 coding sequence is TGTGCCAGCAGCACAACGGGCGGGGGCACAGATACGCAGTATTTT. This codes for CASSTTGGGTDTQYF.

In its sample, this clonotype was seen a few times. V gene TRBV20-1 combines with J gene TRBJ1-2; 8 bases match TRBD1. Germline trimming cut 8 bases from V and 8 bases from J; bases unmatched to any gene: 25. Germline V lookup: CDR1 DFQATT, CDR2 SNEGSKA (reference sequence). This CDR3 is 17 amino acids long. The CDR3 region is CSSPGTGQISRGYGYTF. The CDR3 DNA follows: TGCAGTTCGCCCGGGACAGGCCAGATCTCGAGGGGGTACGGCTACACCTTC.

This clonotype has at least ten counts. This chain joins TRBV11-1 and TRBJ2-7; TRBD1 or TRBD2 may be the D gene (6 bases each). CDR3 size: 18 residues. Trimming left V 5 bases short and J 0 bases short, with 23 bases between. Germline V gene lookup returns CDR1 SGHAT and CDR2 FQDESV (reference sequence). The CDR3: CASSPIWGAGESSYEQYF. In DNA form, the CDR3 reads TGTGCCAGCAGCCCGATATGGGGGGCTGGGGAGAGCTCCTACGAGCAGTACTTC.

This clonotype was seen a handful of times. This chain uses TRBV19 with TRBJ2-1, with D possibly called TRBD1 or TRBD2 (7 bases each). V gave up 5 bases and J gave up 9 bases, with 17 bases separating them. The CDR3 consists of 14 residues. Per germline, CDR1 LNHDA and CDR2 SQIVND (reference sequence). CDR3 DNA sequence: TGTGCCAGTAGTCAGGGGGAGGGGTTAGGTGAGCAGTTCTTC. It specifies CASSQGEGLGEQFF.

This rearrangement joins TRBV18 to TRBJ2-2, with a tentative D call TRBD2 (5 bases). With 0 bases removed from V and 13 bases from J, the gap between germline ends came to 12 bases. From germline, CDR1 is KGHSH and CDR2 LQKENI. This CDR3 is built from 13 residues. The CDR3 DNA reads as TGTGCCAGCTCACCACCGGACTCTCGCGGGCTGTTTTTT. The encoded protein is CASSPPDSRGLFF.

This clonotype has just a few counts. The chain is built from TRBV20-1 and TRBJ1-3; D is ambiguous. Trimming cost V 3 bases and J 4 bases, with 16 bases left between them. CDR3 length equals 15 residues. CDR1 and CDR2 from the germline V gene are DFQATT and SNEGSKA (reference sequence). CDR3 in DNA: TGCAGTGCTAGTCTGGGGTATTTGGGAGGAAACACCATATATTTT. Translation gives CSASLGYLGGNTIYF.

This clonotype was seen a few times. V usage is TRBV7-9 and J usage is TRBJ2-1, with a weak D call TRBD2 (6 bases). CDR1 is SEHNR, CDR2 FQNEAQ, per germline (reference sequence). The CDR3 sequence is 16 residues long. V was trimmed by 1 base and J by 1 base, leaving 11 bases between them. This chain's CDR3 is CASSLGPGESYNEQFF. CDR3 DNA sequence: TGTGCCAGCAGCTTAGGTCCGGGGGAATCCTACAATGAGCAGTTCTTC.

The V and J genes are TRBV7-9 and TRBJ2-7, with unresolved D. The CDR3 sequence is 12 residues long. The germline V gene encodes CDR1 SEHNR and CDR2 FQNEAQ (reference sequence). V was cut by 0 bases and J by 7 bases, with 7 bases left in between. The CDR3 sequence: CASSLAPREQYF. In nucleotides, the CDR3 is TGTGCCAGCAGCTTAGCCCCGAGGGAGCAGTACTTC.

This clonotype came up a few times. V and J are TRBV7-2 and TRBJ2-7; D gene unclear. This CDR3 is 15 amino acids long. The V and J ends lost 2 bases and 4 bases respectively, with 15 bases between them. Germline V gives CDR1 SGHTA, CDR2 FQGNSA. In DNA, the CDR3 is TGTGCCAGCAGCTTAACTCCCCTGCGTTTTTACGAGCAGTACTTC. Translated, it gives CASSLTPLRFYEQYF.

This clonotype was seen only a few times. V gene TRBV5-1 combines with J gene TRBJ2-1, with 8 positions matching TRBD1. Germline CDR1 and CDR2: SGHRS and YFSETQ. Germline trimming cut 4 bases from V and 6 bases from J; bases unmatched to any gene: 18. This CDR3 contains 18 residues. The CDR3 reads CASSPLGFAGGAGNEQFF. For the CDR3, the DNA is TGCGCCAGCAGCCCCCTCGGGTTTGCAGGGGGCGCAGGCAATGAGCAGTTCTTC.

This clonotype was seen only a few times. This chain links TRBV7-9 with TRBJ1-2; 9 nucleotides line up with TRBD1. CDR3 length equals 17 residues. The V segment lost 4 bases and the J segment 4 bases; nucleotides outside the gene matches: 13. Germline V gene sequence: CDR1 SEHNR, CDR2 FQNEAQ (reference sequence). The CDR3 region is CASSSDRGDWGGYGYTF. The CDR3 nucleotides are TGTGCCAGCAGCTCGGACAGGGGAGACTGGGGAGGCTATGGCTACACCTTC.

The J gene is TRBJ2-1, the V gene TRBV20-1; D remains ambiguous. Trimming pared 5 bases from V and 0 bases from J, leaving 8 bases between. The germline CDR1 and CDR2 sequences are DFQATT and SNEGSKA (reference sequence). The CDR3 is 13 residues long. Here the CDR3 DNA reads TGCAGTGCTCCAGACAACTCCTACAATGAGCAGTTCTTC. Translating gives CSAPDNSYNEQFF.

The chain couples TRBV6-1 to TRBJ2-6; D is possibly TRBD2 (5 bases). This CDR3 has 15 amino acids. CDR1 and CDR2 from the germline V gene are MNHNS and SASEGT. The ends were cut back, 7 bases at V and 2 bases at J, with 12 bases in the middle. This CDR3 reads CASNPSRAGANVLTF. The CDR3, as DNA: TGTGCCAGCAACCCTTCGCGGGCTGGGGCCAACGTCCTGACTTTC.

The chain employs TRBV5-6 and TRBJ2-5, with D possibly matching TRBD1 (6 bases). The CDR3 loop spans 15 amino acids. Germline lookup yields CDR1 SGHDT and CDR2 YYEEEE. V lost 1 base and J lost 0, with 10 bases in between. The CDR3: CASSLKGENQETQYF. The CDR3 DNA reads TGTGCCAGCAGCTTGAAGGGGGAAAACCAAGAGACCCAGTACTTC.

The table lists this clonotype with many counts. This chain links TRBV4-2 with TRBJ2-3; 9 bases are shared with TRBD1. V was pared by 1 base and J by 1 base, with 0 bases of the junction left unmatched. The germline CDR1 and CDR2 sequences are LGHNA and YNFKEQ. The CDR3 covers 15 residues. CDR3 sequence: CASSQGDRGTDTQYF. The CDR3 DNA reads TGTGCCAGCAGCCAAGGGGACAGGGGCACAGATACGCAGTATTTT.

Only a few counts were recorded for this clonotype. This chain connects TRBV30 to TRBJ1-5; tentatively, D is TRBD1 (5 bases). The CDR3 extends over 13 amino acids. Germline CDR1 GTSNPN, CDR2 SVGIG (reference sequence). Trimming shortened V by 0 bases and J by 3 bases, and 6 bases separated the two germline ends. The CDR3 region is CAWSVQDNQPQHF. DNA of the CDR3: TGTGCCTGGAGTGTACAGGACAATCAGCCCCAGCATTTT. The full variable domain, completed using reference TRBV30 and TRBJ1-5, is SQTIHQWPATLVQPVGSPLSLECTVEGTSNPNLYWYRQAAGRGLQLLFYSVGIGQISSEVPQNLSASRPQDRQFILSSKKLLLSDSGFYLCAWSVQDNQPQHFGDGTRLSIL.

This clonotype was counted a few times. The chain links TRBV20-1 to TRBJ2-4, with D tentatively TRBD2 (5 bases). The CDR3 totals 15 residues. Germline lookup yields CDR1 DFQATT and CDR2 SNEGSKA (reference sequence). V lost 5 bases to trimming and J lost 1 base, with 15 bases between them. CDR3 bases: TGCAGTGCTGGGCCCACCCGAGGGGCCAAAAACATTCAGTACTTC. It yields the protein CSAGPTRGAKNIQYF.

The V call is TRBV12-3 or TRBV12-4, the J call TRBJ2-1, with 7 nucleotides matching TRBD2. The V and J ends lost 10 bases and 7 bases, in that order; junction bases with no gene match: 16. CDR3 size: 15 residues. Written as DNA, the CDR3 is TGTGCCACCAGACCAATAGCGGGCCTAGGAAATGAGCAGTTCTTC. This translates into CATRPIAGLGNEQFF.

This clonotype was seen more than once but under ten times. The V gene is TRBV29-1, the J gene TRBJ2-7; D could derive from TRBD1 or TRBD2 (7 bases each). Between the trimmed V and J ends, which lost 4 bases and 5 bases, there was a span of 12 bases. Germline lookup yields CDR1 SQVTM and CDR2 ANQGSEA. The CDR3 loop spans 12 amino acids. Here the CDR3 DNA reads TGCAGCGTTGGGGAGGGGGCCAACGAGCAGTACTTC. Amino acids: CSVGEGANEQYF.

J is TRBJ2-2 and V is TRBV20-1; D gene ambiguous. V was pared by 6 bases and J by 6 bases, with 17 bases between. Germline V CDR1 and CDR2: DFQATT, SNEGSKA (reference sequence). The CDR3 spans 14 residues. The CDR3 DNA is TGCAGTGCCCAAGGTCCTAGTAGGTCCGGGGAGCTGTTTTTT. It codes for CSAQGPSRSGELFF.

V and J are TRBV2 and TRBJ2-2; perhaps TRBD2 as D (5 bases). Between the trimmed V and J ends, which lost 5 bases and 7 bases, there was a span of 14 bases. The germline V gene encodes CDR1 SNHLY and CDR2 FYNNEI. The CDR3 totals 14 residues. The CDR3 DNA reads TGTGCCAGCAGTCCTGCGGACCGGGGCGGGGAGCTGTTTTTT. Its translation: CASSPADRGGELFF.

The chain joins TRBV6-2 or TRBV6-3 to TRBJ2-2; a weak D match, TRBD2 (6 bases). The CDR3 totals 14 residues. Trimming pared 8 bases from V and 0 bases from J, leaving 10 bases between. Germline assignment: CDR1 MNHEY and CDR2 SVGEGT. The CDR3 DNA reads as TGTGCCAGCGGGACTCCCGCGAACACCGGGGAGCTGTTTTTT. Translation gives CASGTPANTGELFF.

This clonotype was counted ten times or more. The chain links TRBV27 to TRBJ2-5; 12 bases are shared with TRBD1. After removal of 2 bases from V and 7 bases from J, the junction contained 8 bases not matched to a gene. The CDR3 length is 16 residues. Germline loops: CDR1 MNHEY, CDR2 SMNVEV (reference sequence). The DNA of the CDR3 is TGTGCCAGCAGTTTAACGTTGGGACAGGGGGCAGGGACCCAGTACTTC. It is translated as CASSLTLGQGAGTQYF.